The clone carrying this T cell receptor beta chain was observed a single time. The antigen is unknown. The PCR ran on 60 Vbeta and 13 Jbeta primers. The repertoire was sequenced with immunoSEQ multiplex PCR; TCRdb's copy has only in-frame clones and lacks some. Of 150,000 to 200,000 clones in the sample, 84% were seen once. This sample was taken from a study of cytomegalovirus exposure and HLA in healthy donors. Overall study: HLA-typed donors contributed approximately 86 million unique TCRs, which were held in an early data release. Study results and limitations: Of the V segments, some could not be distinguished, including TRBV6-2 and TRBV6-3, and were excluded. A prior analysis recorded that most TCR beta V segments were productive about 90% or about 30% of the time. Donors belonging to an Asian-associated ancestry cluster reportedly showed fewer N-insertions in productive TCRs than the approximately 670-donor mean, according to what a later analysis found.

V gave up 5 bases and J gave up 6 bases, with 14 bases separating them. The CDR3 spans 13 residues. Per germline, CDR1 SGHRS and CDR2 YFSETQ. The chain joins TRBV5-1 to TRBJ1-1; maybe TRBD1 (5 bases). The sequenced sample was PBMCs. The TCR sequence derives from a man aged 45 to 65 in good health and CMV-seropositive. The CDR3 here is CASRAREVAEAFF. The CDR3, as DNA: TGCGCCAGCAGGGCCAGGGAGGTCGCTGAAGCTTTCTTT.